The sample holds a few counts of the clone carrying this T cell receptor (beta chain). This sample was taken from a study of shared T cell receptors in the human thymus. V lost 4 bases, J lost 1 base, and 11 bases stayed unmatched. Germline V gives CDR1 SGHRS, CDR2 YFSETQ. CDR3 length equals 18 residues. Produced via immunoSEQ multiplex PCR; TCRdb's table is partial and in-frame only. This table has about 730,000 clones, 75% to 90% appearing once. This same sample was also part of a study on human thymus T cells. This second study says: Healthy Finnish infants undergoing corrective surgery for congenital heart defects were used as donors. Thymus specimens were resections from corrective heart surgery. Both thymic and peripheral blood repertoires showed apparently biased V and J usage. Related research reported highly overlapping thymic repertoires among unrelated individuals.

The TCR was taken from a girl under three years old with a congenital heart defect. The chain combines TRBV5-1 with TRBJ2-5, with TRBD2 identical over 12 bases. Sequencing was performed on thymocytes. As DNA, the CDR3 is TGCGCCAGCAGCCCGGTGACTAGCGGGGGACTTTCCCAAGAGACCCAGTACTTC. This encodes CASSPVTSGGLSQETQYF.